This TCR beta chain appears in the sequencing data of a study of radiation and T cells in renal cell carcinoma. Study as a whole: Nephrectomy followed 15 Gy stereotactic body radiation by 4 weeks. Study conclusions and caveats: In blood, top tumor clones expanded by 2 weeks, shrinking by 4.

With 4 bases clipped from V and 0 bases from J, the junction kept 4 bases outside the gene matches. This CDR3 contains 15 residues. CDR1 and CDR2 from the germline V gene are SGHRS and YFSETQ. Time point in this sample: baseline pretreatment blood. Treatment reported: 15 Gy SBRT to primary tumor, nephrectomy 4 weeks later. Radiation-treated patients gave blood at baseline, week 2 and week 4. The patient's renal cell carcinoma had clear cell pathology. Concerning this clone: Its antigen is unknown.

The data were produced by immunoSEQ multiplex PCR, yet TCRdb's version contains in-frame clones alone and is incomplete. The repertoire holds approximately 45,000 clones, with 83% as singletons. V usage is TRBV5-1 and J usage is TRBJ2-7; 10 bases align to TRBD1. The source was blood, collected from a patient whose treatment included radiotherapy and nephrectomy. The sequence came from a woman between 65 and 79 years old with renal cell carcinoma. Written as DNA, the CDR3 is TGCGCCAGCAGCGAGGGACAGGGGTACTCCTACGAGCAGTACTTC. As protein: CASSEGQGYSYEQYF.